Following are 11 T cell receptor beta chains from one sample sequenced in a study of blood T cell repertoires in COVID-19. Sequenced by immunoSEQ multiplex PCR; TCRdb stores in-frame clones only, minus some. The sample lists around 100,000 clones, 92% occurring once. The sample comprised peripheral blood. The receptors were gathered from a man in his 70s with acute or convalescent COVID-19.

Only one count was recorded for this clone. This chain connects TRBV11-3 to TRBJ2-1; 7 bases are shared with TRBD2. The CDR3 has 16 residues. The germline CDR1 and CDR2 sequences are SGHNT and YENEEA. Losses at the gene ends were 1 base for V and 4 bases for J; bases not matched to a gene: 7. CDR3 residues: CASSLGAGGIYNEQFF. CDR3 nucleotide sequence: TGTGCCAGCAGCTTAGGGGCCGGGGGGATATACAATGAGCAGTTCTTC.

The chain links TRBV7-2 to TRBJ2-5; weak D call: TRBD2 (6 bases). This CDR3 is built from 14 residues. The V and J ends lost 5 bases and 3 bases respectively, with 13 bases between them. Germline CDR1 and CDR2: SGHTA and FQGNSA. Here the CDR3 reads CASSRSGRKETQYF. CDR3 DNA: TGTGCCAGCAGCCGTTCGGGGAGGAAAGAGACCCAGTACTTC.

V and J are TRBV11-3 and TRBJ2-7; perhaps TRBD2 as D (6 bases). V dropped 5 bases and J dropped 3 bases, with 14 bases sitting between them. Per germline, CDR1 SGHNT and CDR2 YENEEA. The CDR3 is 14 residues long. The CDR3 nucleotides are TGTGCCAGCAGCGACGGGAGCCTGTACTACGAGCAGTACTTC. It encodes CASSDGSLYYEQYF.

This clone has more than one count but fewer than ten. This sequence joins TRBV6-4 and TRBJ1-2; possible D gene TRBD1, 5 bases. Deletions cut 11 bases from V and 10 bases from J, with 20 bases between. The CDR3 spans 12 residues. Looked up from germline, CDR1 is MRHNA and CDR2 is SNTAGT. The CDR3 DNA is TGTGCCCCCAGGGTAAAGTCGGCCGACTACACCTTC. This codes for CAPRVKSADYTF.

The rearrangement links TRBV5-1 to TRBJ2-5; D is possibly TRBD1 (5 bases). Germline lookup yields CDR1 SGHRS and CDR2 YFSETQ. The ends were cut back, 0 bases at V and 7 bases at J, with 10 bases in the middle. The CDR3 totals 13 residues. CDR3: CASSLVERGTQYF. Here the CDR3 DNA reads TGCGCCAGCAGCTTGGTAGAAAGGGGGACCCAGTACTTC.

The J gene is TRBJ2-3, the V gene TRBV10-1; D uncertain. This CDR3 is built from 14 residues. Germline V gene sequence: CDR1 WNHNN, CDR2 SYGVQD (reference sequence). Trimming took 4 bases from V and 2 from J, leaving 10 bases between them. The CDR3 region has the DNA TGCGCCAGCAGTGTGAGGTCATCCACAGATACGCAGTATTTT. Residues: CASSVRSSTDTQYF.

The chain combines TRBV6-5 with TRBJ2-7, with 11 bases identical to TRBD2. V lost 6 bases, J lost 6 bases, and 7 bases stayed unmatched. The CDR3 spans 14 residues. CDR1 is MNHEY and CDR2 is SVGAGI in the germline V gene. The CDR3 sequence: CASRAASGRLEQYF. The CDR3 DNA reads as TGTGCCAGCAGGGCCGCTAGCGGGAGGCTCGAGCAGTACTTC.

The chain couples TRBV14 to TRBJ1-1; possibly TRBD1 for D (5 bases). Germline-derived CDR1 and CDR2 are SGHDN and FVKESK. CDR3 size: 16 residues. V shed 6 bases and J shed 0 bases, with 17 bases lying between them. DNA of the CDR3: TGTGCCAGCAGAAAACCGGGGGAGATAATGAACACTGAAGCTTTCTTT. It codes for CASRKPGEIMNTEAFF.

The V gene is TRBV9, the J gene TRBJ2-5, with 8 bases lining up with TRBD2. In germline, CDR1 is SGDLS, CDR2 YYNGEE. The CDR3 is 14 amino acids. Trimming cost V 4 bases and J 9 bases; bases outside gene matches: 11. CDR3 DNA: TGTGCCAGCAGCCTCCGGACTAGCTTAGGGGCCCAGTACTTC. Its translation is CASSLRTSLGAQYF. The full variable domain, rest sourced from reference TRBV9 and TRBJ2-5, is DSGVTQTPKHLITATGQRVTLRCSPRSGDLSVYWYQQSLDQGLQFLIQYYNGEERAKGNILERFSAQQFPDLHSELNLSSLELGDSALYFCASSLRTSLGAQYFGPGTRLLVL.

This clone was picked up a small number of times. The J gene is TRBJ1-5, the V gene TRBV18, with D perhaps matching TRBD1 (5 bases). Germline CDR1 reads KGHSH; CDR2 reads LQKENI. The CDR3 is made up of 15 amino acids. Trimming took 2 bases from V and 2 from J, leaving 10 bases between them. CDR3 loop: CASSPAGGGNQPQHF. CDR3 in DNA: TGTGCCAGCTCACCAGCCGGGGGGGGCAATCAGCCCCAGCATTTT.

A single count supports this clone. The chain employs TRBV12-3 or TRBV12-4 and TRBJ1-4; D unresolved. This CDR3 region has 13 residues. Trimming shortened V by 5 bases and J by 6 bases, and 10 bases separated the two germline ends. The CDR3 loop reads CASSIAWHEKLFF. CDR3 bases: TGTGCCAGCAGTATCGCCTGGCATGAAAAACTGTTTTTT.